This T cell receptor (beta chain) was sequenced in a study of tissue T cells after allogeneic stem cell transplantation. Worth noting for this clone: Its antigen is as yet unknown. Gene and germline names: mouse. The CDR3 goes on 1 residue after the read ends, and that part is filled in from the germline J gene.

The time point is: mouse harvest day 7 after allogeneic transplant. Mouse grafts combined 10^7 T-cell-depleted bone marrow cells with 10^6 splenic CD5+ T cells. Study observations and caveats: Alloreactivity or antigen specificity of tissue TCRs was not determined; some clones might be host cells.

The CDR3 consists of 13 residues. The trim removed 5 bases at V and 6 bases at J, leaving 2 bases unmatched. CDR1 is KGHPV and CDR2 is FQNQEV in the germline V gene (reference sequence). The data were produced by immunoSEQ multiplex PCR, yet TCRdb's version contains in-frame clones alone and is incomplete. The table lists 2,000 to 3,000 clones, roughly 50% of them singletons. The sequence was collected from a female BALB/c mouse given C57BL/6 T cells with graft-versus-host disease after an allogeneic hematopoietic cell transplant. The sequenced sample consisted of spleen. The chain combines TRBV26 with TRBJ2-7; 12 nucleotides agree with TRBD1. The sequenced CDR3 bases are TGTGCCAGCAGTTTGGGACAGGGGGCTGAACAGTAC. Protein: CASSLGQGAEQY. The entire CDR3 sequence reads CASSLGQGAEQYF.